A single sample gave rise to the 27 T cell receptor beta chains below, sequenced in a study of T cells after yellow fever vaccination. From the 5' RACE reads, TCRdb called clonotypes with MiXCR, one entry per CDR3 protein. This table holds around 150,000 distinct CDR3 sequences, approximately 6.8% found once. Sequenced material: CD4+ T cells sorted from PBMCs, taken 5 days after the first yellow fever vaccination. These receptors were obtained from a young man who received the YFV17D yellow fever vaccine.

This clonotype was recorded at least ten times. J is TRBJ2-7 and V is TRBV5-1; 9 nucleotides line up with TRBD2. Trimming removed 1 base from V and 4 bases from J; junction bases left unmatched: 6. Germline CDR1 reads SGHRS; CDR2 reads YFSETQ. The CDR3 has 15 residues. CDR3 region: CASSLKLAGRYEQYF. The CDR3 coding sequence is TGCGCCAGCAGCTTGAAGCTAGCGGGGAGGTACGAGCAGTACTTC.

In its sample, this clonotype was seen a few times. V is TRBV20-1 and J is TRBJ1-4; the match to TRBD1 covers 9 bases. After removal of 4 bases from V and 8 bases from J, the junction contained 11 bases not matched to a gene. Per the germline V gene, CDR1 is DFQATT and CDR2 is SNEGSKA (reference sequence). The CDR3 is 15 residues long. The CDR3 nucleotides are TGCAGTGCTACCCCGGGGGACAGGGCGGGGGAAAAACTGTTTTTT. Translating gives CSATPGDRAGEKLFF.

This clonotype was seen ten or more times. This chain links TRBV23-1 with TRBJ2-7; TRBD1 matches at 10 bases. TRBV23-1 carries the ORF label, with uncertain function. The V gene end was trimmed by 7 bases and the J gene end by 3 bases; junction bases not matched to a gene: 12. CDR3 size: 16 residues. The CDR3 here is CASTPSPGQGDYEQYV. In DNA form, the CDR3 reads TGCGCCAGCACCCCCAGCCCTGGACAGGGGGACTACGAGCAGTACGTC.

J is TRBJ2-3 and V is TRBV18, with TRBD1 as a possible D gene (5 bases). The germline V gene has CDR1 KGHSH and CDR2 LQKENI. This CDR3 has 14 residues. V lost 3 bases, J lost 5 bases, and 12 bases lay in between. The CDR3 sequence: CASSPTLQGDTQYF. The CDR3 DNA reads as TGTGCCAGCTCACCTACCTTGCAGGGAGATACGCAGTATTTT.

A few counts support this clonotype. This chain links TRBV5-5 with TRBJ2-2; 7 bases align to TRBD1. V trimming: 4 bases; J trimming: 5 bases; junction bases outside the gene matches: 5. This CDR3 is 14 amino acids long. Germline CDR1 and CDR2: SGHKS and YYEKEE (reference sequence). The CDR3 spells CASSEGARTGELFF. The CDR3 DNA follows: TGTGCCAGCAGCGAGGGGGCGAGGACCGGGGAGCTGTTTTTT.

This clonotype was seen ten or more times. V gene TRBV6-1 combines with J gene TRBJ2-4, with D hard to call. Trimming shortened V by 2 bases and J by 0 bases, and 11 bases separated the two germline ends. CDR1 and CDR2 from the germline V gene are MNHNS and SASEGT. The CDR3 spans 16 residues. The CDR3, as DNA: TGTGCCAGCAGTGAAATCGGCAGAATAGCCAAAAACATTCAGTACTTC. This encodes CASSEIGRIAKNIQYF.

In its sample, this clonotype was seen many times. V is TRBV20-1 and J is TRBJ1-2, with no clear D. The V gene's germline CDR1 is DFQATT and CDR2 SNEGSKA (reference sequence). There are 16 residues in the CDR3. V gave up 5 bases and J gave up 0 bases, with 19 bases separating them. The CDR3 coding sequence is TGCAGTGCTTCCCGCCCTGGGAGGGTATCTAACTATGGCTACACCTTC. Residues: CSASRPGRVSNYGYTF.

This clonotype appeared many times. The rearrangement links TRBV5-1 to TRBJ1-1; D remains ambiguous. V was pared by 4 bases and J by 1 base, with 11 bases between. From germline, CDR1 is SGHRS and CDR2 YFSETQ. This CDR3 comprises 14 residues. The CDR3 coding sequence is TGCGCCAGCAGCCCCCCCTTGGGGAACACTGAAGCTTTCTTT. The encoded protein is CASSPPLGNTEAFF.

CDR3 nucleotide sequence: TGTGCCAGCAACCCACGGCCAGGGGGCGACGGCTACACCTTC. As protein: CASNPRPGGDGYTF. The V gene is TRBV2, the J gene TRBJ1-2, with 8 bases that match TRBD1. The germline gives CDR1 SNHLY, CDR2 FYNNEI. This CDR3 spans 14 amino acids. The J segment lost 8 bases and the V segment lost 7 bases, leaving 12 bases of the junction unmatched.

Ten or more counts support this clonotype. The chain carries TRBV6-1 and TRBJ2-7, with 8 bases lining up with TRBD2. The CDR3 is made up of 13 amino acids. V was pared by 11 bases and J by 0 bases, with 6 bases of the junction left unmatched. CDR1 is MNHNS and CDR2 is SASEGT in the germline V gene. CDR3 DNA: TGTGCCTGCCAAAGCGGGGGCTCCTACGAGCAGTACGTC. It yields the protein CACQSGGSYEQYV.

A remark on this clonotype: This may be a read error: a much more frequent sequence differs by one nucleotide. The chain employs TRBV5-1 and TRBJ2-1; TRBD1 aligns across 8 bases. CDR3 length equals 15 residues. Germline V gene data show CDR1 as SGHRS and CDR2 as YFSETQ. CDR3 loop: CASSLFQGAGNEKFF. As DNA, the CDR3 is TGCGCCAGCAGCTTATTCCAGGGGGCGGGTAATGAGAAGTTCTTC.

This chain links TRBV7-9 with TRBJ2-4; the D gene is possibly TRBD2 (5 bases). This CDR3 comprises 14 residues. V was pared by 3 bases and J by 1 base, with 7 bases between. The germline V gene has CDR1 SEHNR and CDR2 FQNEAQ (reference sequence). CDR3 amino acids: CASSFGGAKNIQYF. In DNA, the CDR3 is TGTGCCAGCAGCTTCGGCGGGGCCAAAAACATTCAGTACTTC.

This clonotype occurred once. The chain couples TRBV7-9 to TRBJ2-1; TRBD1 aligns across 8 bases. CDR3 length: 17 amino acids. Trimming cost V 5 bases and J 6 bases; bases outside gene matches: 15. Germline values: CDR1 SEHNR, CDR2 FQNEAQ (reference sequence). CDR3 loop: CASSPAGTGGRGNEQFF. Written as DNA, the CDR3 is TGTGCCAGCAGCCCCGCGGGAACAGGGGGTCGGGGCAATGAGCAGTTCTTC.

In its sample, this clonotype was seen a few times. The genes are TRBV10-3 and TRBJ1-6, with a possible D match to TRBD1 (6 bases). CDR3 length: 17 amino acids. V shed 10 bases and J shed 6 bases, with 25 bases lying between them. CDR1 ENHRY and CDR2 SYGVKD come from the germline V gene. CDR3 in amino acids: CATMGTFRGIGNSPLHF. The CDR3 nucleotides read TGTGCCACCATGGGCACTTTCAGGGGAATAGGTAATTCACCCCTCCACTTT.

This clonotype has more than one count but fewer than ten. CDR3 DNA sequence: TGTGCCAGCAGCTTAGAGTTTCGACCTAGCAATCAGCCCCAGCATTTT. Its protein is CASSLEFRPSNQPQHF. V usage is TRBV11-2 and J usage is TRBJ1-5; D remains unclear. Germline values: CDR1 SGHAT, CDR2 FQNNGV. Trimming left V 0 bases short and J 0 bases short, with 9 bases between. The CDR3 covers 16 residues.

This clonotype has ten or more counts. The V and J genes are TRBV4-3 and TRBJ2-1; possibly TRBD2 for D (5 bases). This CDR3 has 15 residues. With 4 bases removed from V and 7 bases from J, the gap between germline ends came to 17 bases. Germline loops: CDR1 LGHNA, CDR2 YSLEER. The CDR3 DNA reads TGCGCCAGCAGCCGAAGGATCGGGGTCGGGAATGAGCAGTTCTTC. Protein product: CASSRRIGVGNEQFF.

In its sample, this clonotype was seen many times. This rearrangement joins TRBV4-3 to TRBJ1-5, with a tentative D call TRBD1 (5 bases). The CDR3 consists of 14 residues. Germline loops: CDR1 LGHNA, CDR2 YSLEER. V was shortened by 0 bases and J by 7 bases, with 10 bases between the two germline ends. The CDR3 nucleotides are TGCGCCAGCAGCCAAGATGGCAGGGTGCAGCCCCAGCATTTT. Encoded protein: CASSQDGRVQPQHF.

This clonotype has just a few counts. The CDR3 here is CASSRPLGQNEQFF. The CDR3 region has the DNA TGTGCCAGCAGCCGCCCTTTGGGCCAGAATGAGCAGTTCTTC. The rearrangement joins TRBV28 to TRBJ2-1; D remains ambiguous. This CDR3 contains 14 residues. V was shortened by 6 bases and J by 7 bases, with 16 bases between the two germline ends. Germline V gene data show CDR1 as MDHEN and CDR2 as SYDVKM.

This clonotype was seen at least ten times. The V and J genes are TRBV5-1 and TRBJ2-2; no reliable D call. The germline V gene encodes CDR1 SGHRS and CDR2 YFSETQ. V was cut by 0 bases and J by 3 bases, with 3 bases left in between. This CDR3 contains 13 residues. CDR3 DNA sequence: TGCGCCAGCAGCTTGGAGTACACCGGGGAGCTGTTTTTT. This sequence encodes CASSLEYTGELFF.

This clonotype was picked up many times. V gene TRBV20-1 combines with J gene TRBJ2-7; D is unclear. Trimming left V 0 bases short and J 1 base short, with 10 bases between. CDR1 and CDR2 (germline): DFQATT, SNEGSKA (reference sequence). This CDR3 is built from 14 residues. The chain's CDR3 is CSARDFRLSYEQYF. The CDR3 bases are TGCAGTGCTAGAGATTTTAGACTTTCCTACGAGCAGTACTTC.

This clonotype was detected ten times or more. V usage is TRBV7-3 and J usage is TRBJ2-1, with 7 nucleotides matching TRBD2. Trimming removed 5 bases from V and 3 bases from J; junction bases left unmatched: 10. CDR1 is SGHTA and CDR2 is FQGTGA in the germline V gene. CDR3 length: 16 amino acids. As DNA, the CDR3 is TGTGCCAGCAGCCCGCCCGCTAGCGGAGACTACAATGAGCAGTTCTTC. Translated: CASSPPASGDYNEQFF.

Points on this clonotype: This clone may be a read error of a much larger clone one base away. The genes are TRBV4-1 and TRBJ2-3; D is unresolved. CDR1 is MGHRA and CDR2 is YSYEKL in the germline V gene. The CDR3 runs 14 residues. Deletions cut 4 bases from V and 0 bases from J, with 8 bases between. The CDR3 DNA reads TGCGCCAGCAGCCCCCCAAGGAGCACAGATACGCAGTATTTT. This codes for CASSPPRSTDTQYF.

This clonotype has ten or more counts. The chain couples TRBV5-8 to TRBJ1-5; D may be TRBD1 (5 bases). The germline V gene encodes CDR1 SGHTS and CDR2 YDEGEE. The CDR3 runs 16 residues. V dropped 2 bases and J dropped 2 bases, with 14 bases sitting between them. This chain's CDR3 is CASSLWAGIGNQPQHF. CDR3 sequence (DNA): TGTGCCAGCAGCTTATGGGCAGGGATAGGCAATCAGCCCCAGCATTTT.

This clonotype was recorded a few times. The chain uses TRBV28 and TRBJ2-3; 7 bases match TRBD1. The ends lost 5 bases at V and 1 base at J; junction bases unmatched: 12. The germline V gene has CDR1 MDHEN and CDR2 SYDVKM. The CDR3 has 17 amino acids. DNA of the CDR3: TGTGCCAGCAGTCATCAAAGAAGACAGGGACGCACAGATACGCAGTATTTT. It translates to CASSHQRRQGRTDTQYF. The full variable domain, with the rest looked up from reference TRBV28 and TRBJ2-3, is DVKVTQSSRYLVKRTGEKVFLECVQDMDHENMFWYRQDPGLGLRLIYFSYDVKMKEKGDIPEGYSVSREKKERFSLILESASTNQTSMYLCASSHQRRQGRTDTQYFGPGTRLTVL.

A few counts support this clonotype. The genes are TRBV4-1 and TRBJ1-3, with D possibly TRBD1 on 5 matching bases. The length of the CDR3 is 15 residues. Trimming pared 3 bases from V and 4 bases from J, leaving 13 bases between. Germline V lookup: CDR1 MGHRA, CDR2 YSYEKL. The CDR3 loop reads CASSQIQGGGNTIYF. The DNA for the CDR3 is TGCGCCAGCAGCCAGATTCAGGGTGGCGGAAACACCATATATTTT.

CDR3 nucleotide sequence: TGTGCCAGCAGTTTGACCCGGGGCGAGCAGTACTTC. Its protein product is CASSLTRGEQYF. The J gene is TRBJ2-7, the V gene TRBV12-3 or TRBV12-4; the D gene is possibly TRBD2 (5 bases). The CDR3 is 12 residues long. Between the trimmed V and J ends, which lost 3 bases and 6 bases, there was a span of 9 bases.

This clonotype was detected only a few times. The genes are TRBV4-1 and TRBJ2-7; 9 bases align to TRBD1. CDR1 MGHRA and CDR2 YSYEKL come from the germline V gene. V gave up 4 bases and J gave up 2 bases; unmatched junction bases: 6. The CDR3 is 15 amino acids. CDR3 sequence: CASSPGTGSTYEQYF. The CDR3 bases are TGCGCCAGCAGCCCGGGGACAGGGAGTACCTACGAGCAGTACTTC.